These T cell receptor beta chains were read from a single sample in a study of cytomegalovirus exposure and HLA in healthy donors. The method was immunoSEQ multiplex PCR; TCRdb's version includes in-frame clones alone and lacks a portion of them. The sample yields 200,000 to 250,000 clones, approximately 82% seen once. The sequenced sample consisted of PBMCs. Source of these receptors: a woman in her forties in good health and CMV-seronegative. CDR3s include the opening cysteine and the closing phenylalanine or tryptophan. The D gene is left open where the match is weak. A clone size is listed for some rows: how often the clone was seen (once, few, many), or a class if it is expanded.

TRBV5-1	few	-	TRBJ1-4	CASKINRATNEKLFF	TGCGCCAGCAAGATAAACAGGGCAACTAATGAAAAACTGTTTTTT
TRBV28	-	-	TRBJ2-7	CASSLRGGGSYEQYF	TGTGCCAGCAGTTTGCGGGGTGGGGGGTCCTACGAGCAGTACTTC
TRBV18	-	-	TRBJ1-1	CASSRNDGDTEAFF	TGTGCCAGCTCACGTAATGACGGGGACACTGAAGCTTTCTTT
TRBV4-1	-	TRBD1	TRBJ1-1	CASSQHRGLGTEAFF	TGCGCCAGCAGCCAACACAGGGGGCTGGGCACTGAAGCTTTCTTT
TRBV25-1	-	TRBD1	TRBJ1-4	CASRNRGGEKLFF	TGTGCCAGCCGGAACAGGGGCGGTGAAAAACTGTTTTTT
TRBV5-1	few	-	TRBJ1-3	CASSLDQTDTIYF	TGCGCCAGCAGCTTGGACCAAACGGACACCATATATTTT
TRBV14	-	TRBD2	TRBJ2-1	CASSQGGGVDEQFF	TGTGCCAGCAGCCAGGGGGGAGGGGTAGATGAGCAGTTCTTC
TRBV19	-	TRBD1	TRBJ1-2	CASSRPGQGYTF	TGTGCCAGTAGTCGACCGGGACAGGGGTACACCTTC
TRBV18	-	-	TRBJ1-2	CASSPGINYGYTF	TGTGCCAGCTCACCCGGGATAAACTATGGCTACACCTTC
TRBV9	-	TRBD2	TRBJ2-1	CASSVAGGTYNEQFF	TGTGCCAGCAGCGTAGCGGGGGGGACCTACAATGAGCAGTTCTTC
TRBV6-1	-	-	TRBJ1-3	CASSEYGNTIYF	TGTGCCAGCAGTGAGTATGGAAACACCATATATTTT
TRBV28	-	TRBD1	TRBJ1-2	CASSFYTGAGYTF	TGTGCCAGCAGTTTTTATACAGGGGCTGGCTACACCTTC
TRBV5-1	-	TRBD2	TRBJ2-5	CASSTGLAETQYF	TGCGCCAGCAGCACGGGACTAGCGGAGACCCAGTACTTC
TRBV7-9	-	TRBD1	TRBJ2-7	CSSSRPGQGSEQYF	TGTTCCAGCAGTCGTCCGGGACAGGGGAGCGAGCAGTACTTC
TRBV28	-	-	TRBJ2-1	CASSSGLSSNEQFF	TGTGCCAGCAGTTCCGGACTGTCAAGCAATGAGCAGTTCTTC
TRBV11-2	-	-	TRBJ2-1	CASSLDLWQGGNEQFF	TGTGCCAGCAGCTTAGATCTGTGGCAGGGGGGCAATGAGCAGTTCTTC
TRBV11-2	once	-	TRBJ2-7	CASSLDPPLRGKFYEQYF	TGTGCCAGCAGCTTAGACCCGCCCCTACGGGGGAAATTCTACGAGCAGTACTTC
TRBV5-4	-	TRBD1	TRBJ1-2	CASSLATGGENGYTF	TGTGCCAGCAGCTTGGCCACAGGGGGCGAAAATGGCTACACCTTC
TRBV19	-	-	TRBJ1-5	CASSPFSNQPQHF	TGTGCCAGTAGCCCATTCAGCAATCAGCCCCAGCATTTT
TRBV7-2	-	-	TRBJ2-1	CASSSSTTYNEQFF	TGTGCCAGCAGCTCCTCAACAACCTACAATGAGCAGTTCTTC
TRBV6-5	-	-	TRBJ1-4	CASSYAQGGRGEKLFF	TGTGCCAGCAGTTACGCACAGGGTGGCAGGGGTGAAAAACTGTTTTTT
TRBV4-2	-	-	TRBJ2-1	CASSQVIRGRNGNEQFF	TGTGCCAGCAGCCAAGTAATACGGGGGAGGAATGGCAATGAGCAGTTCTTC